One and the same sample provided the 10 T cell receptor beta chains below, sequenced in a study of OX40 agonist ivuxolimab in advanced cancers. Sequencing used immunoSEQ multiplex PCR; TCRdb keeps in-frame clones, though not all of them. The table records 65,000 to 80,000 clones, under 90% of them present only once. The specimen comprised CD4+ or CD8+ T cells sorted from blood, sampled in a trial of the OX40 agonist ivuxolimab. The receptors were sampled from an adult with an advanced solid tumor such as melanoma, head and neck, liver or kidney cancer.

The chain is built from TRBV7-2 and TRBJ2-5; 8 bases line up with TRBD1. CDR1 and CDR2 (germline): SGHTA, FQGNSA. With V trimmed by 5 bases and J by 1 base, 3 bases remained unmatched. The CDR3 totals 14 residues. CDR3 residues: CASSTQGGQETQYF. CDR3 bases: TGTGCCAGCAGCACACAGGGGGGCCAAGAGACCCAGTACTTC.

Here the CDR3 reads CASSLIYPGQASYEQYF. CDR3 nucleotide sequence: TGTGCCAGCAGCTTAATTTATCCCGGACAGGCCTCCTACGAGCAGTACTTC. The genes are TRBV7-3 and TRBJ2-7, with TRBD1 matching 7 bases. The CDR3 has 17 amino acids. V gave up 1 base and J gave up 0 bases; unmatched junction bases: 9. Germline CDR1 and CDR2: SGHTA and FQGTGA.

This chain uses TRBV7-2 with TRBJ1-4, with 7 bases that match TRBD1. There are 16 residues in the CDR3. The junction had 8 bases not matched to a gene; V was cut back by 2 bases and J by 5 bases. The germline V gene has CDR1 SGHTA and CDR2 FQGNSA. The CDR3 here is CASSLKWGQLNEKLFF. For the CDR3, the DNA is TGTGCCAGCAGCTTAAAGTGGGGACAGTTGAATGAAAAACTGTTTTTT.

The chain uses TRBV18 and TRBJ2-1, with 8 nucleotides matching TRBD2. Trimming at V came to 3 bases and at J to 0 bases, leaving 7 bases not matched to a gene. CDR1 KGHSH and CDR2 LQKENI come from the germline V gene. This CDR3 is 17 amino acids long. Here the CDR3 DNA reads TGTGCCAGCTCACCTAGCGCTAGCGGGTCCTCCTACAATGAGCAGTTCTTC. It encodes CASSPSASGSSYNEQFF.

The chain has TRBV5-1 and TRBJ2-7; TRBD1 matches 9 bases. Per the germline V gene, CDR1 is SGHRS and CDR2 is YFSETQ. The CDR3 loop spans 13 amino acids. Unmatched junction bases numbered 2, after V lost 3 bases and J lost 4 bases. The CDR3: CASSSGTGYEQYF. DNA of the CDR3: TGCGCCAGCAGCTCCGGGACAGGGTACGAGCAGTACTTC.

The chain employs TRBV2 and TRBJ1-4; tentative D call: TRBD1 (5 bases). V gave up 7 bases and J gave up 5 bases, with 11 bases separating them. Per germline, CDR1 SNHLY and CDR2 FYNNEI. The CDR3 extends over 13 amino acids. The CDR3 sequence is CASTRQLNEKLFF. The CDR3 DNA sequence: TGTGCCAGCACCAGACAGCTAAATGAAAAACTGTTTTTT.

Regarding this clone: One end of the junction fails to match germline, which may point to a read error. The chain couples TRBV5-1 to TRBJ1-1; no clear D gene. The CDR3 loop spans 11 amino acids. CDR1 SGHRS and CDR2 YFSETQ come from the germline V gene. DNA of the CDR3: TGTGCCAGCAGCACGAACACTGAAGCTTTCTTT. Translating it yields CASSTNTEAFF.

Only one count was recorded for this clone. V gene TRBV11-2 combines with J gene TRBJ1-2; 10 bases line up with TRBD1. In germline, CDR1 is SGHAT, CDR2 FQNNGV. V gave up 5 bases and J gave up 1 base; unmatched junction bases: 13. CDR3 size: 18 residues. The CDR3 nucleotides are TGTGCCAGCAGCGCGGGGAAGGTCGGGACAGGGGTTAACTATGGCTACACCTTC. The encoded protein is CASSAGKVGTGVNYGYTF.

In nucleotides, the CDR3 is TGTGCCAGCAGTTACTCGAACAAGGGTGAAAAACTGTTTTTT. This translates into CASSYSNKGEKLFF. The rearrangement uses TRBV6-6 and TRBJ1-4; D is uncertain. The V end was cut by 0 bases, the J end by 7 bases, with 9 bases between. Germline CDR1 and CDR2: MNHNY and SVGAGI (reference sequence). The CDR3 runs 14 residues.

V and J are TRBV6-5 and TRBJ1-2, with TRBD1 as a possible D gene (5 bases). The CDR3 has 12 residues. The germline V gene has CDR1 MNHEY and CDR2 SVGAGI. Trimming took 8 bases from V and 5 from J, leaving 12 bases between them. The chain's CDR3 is CASSDRSYGYTF. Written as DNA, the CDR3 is TGTGCCAGCTCTGACAGATCTTATGGCTACACCTTC.